This T cell receptor beta chain appears in the sequencing data of a study of T-cell memory formation after mild COVID-19. Study outcomes and limitations: Later expanders leaned CD4+, whereas day 15 to 85 contracting clones were balanced CD4/CD8. Several responding clones turned up in pre-infection memory, indicating that cross-reactive memory may have taken part.

TCRalpha and TCRbeta libraries used 5'RACE with constant-segment primers and UMIs. TCRdb passed the 5' RACE reads through MiXCR, listing each CDR3 protein once. The sample includes about 180,000 distinct CDR3 sequences, 18% of them seen just once. The CDR3 runs 18 residues. CDR1 SGHTA and CDR2 FQGTGA come from the germline V gene. V was clipped by 2 bases and J by 3 bases; unmatched bases: 10. This clonotype was detected only a few times. Its antigen remains unknown. The source is a man younger than 35 who had mild COVID-19 (a few samples of this study predate the infection). Cell type and time point are not known. The source material was PBMCs or a T cell subset sorted from them (not recorded which). The chain has TRBV7-3 and TRBJ1-1; TRBD1 matches at 12 bases. CDR3 sequence: CASSLFGTGGAGYTEAFF. Here the CDR3 DNA reads TGTGCCAGCAGCTTATTCGGGACAGGGGGCGCAGGGTACACTGAAGCTTTCTTT.